This T cell receptor beta chain was sequenced during a study of blood T cell repertoires in COVID-19. Study as a whole: Specimens from acute and convalescent COVID-19 originated in the United States, Italy and Spain.

Libraries were prepared by immunoSEQ multiplex PCR; TCRdb keeps only in-frame clonotypes and omits some of them. Of approximately 75,000 clones listed, approximately 87% are singletons. Germline CDR1 reads MNHEY; CDR2 reads SMNVEV (reference sequence). The CDR3 length is 15 residues. With 4 bases clipped from V and 4 bases from J, the junction kept 7 bases outside the gene matches. The sequenced sample was peripheral blood. The source of this sequence is an elderly woman with acute or convalescent COVID-19. The chain combines TRBV27 with TRBJ1-2; TRBD1 agrees at 9 bases. The CDR3 DNA reads TGTGCCAGCAGTTCTAACAGGGGGCAAGGCTATGGCTACACCTTC. This encodes CASSSNRGQGYGYTF.